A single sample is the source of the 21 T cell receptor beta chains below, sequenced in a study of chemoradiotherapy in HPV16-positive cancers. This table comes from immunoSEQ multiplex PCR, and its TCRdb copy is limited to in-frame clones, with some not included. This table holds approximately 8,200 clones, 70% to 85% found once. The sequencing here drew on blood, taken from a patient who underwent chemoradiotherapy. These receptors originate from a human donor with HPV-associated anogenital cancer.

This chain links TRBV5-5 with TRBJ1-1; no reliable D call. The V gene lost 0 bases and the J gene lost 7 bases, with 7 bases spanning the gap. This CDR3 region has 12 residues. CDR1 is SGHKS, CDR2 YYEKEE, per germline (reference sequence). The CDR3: CASSLVAGEAFF. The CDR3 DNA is TGTGCCAGCAGCTTGGTAGCTGGTGAAGCTTTCTTT. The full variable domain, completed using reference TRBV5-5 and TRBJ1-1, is DAGVTQSPTHLIKTRGQQVTLRCSPISGHKSVSWYQQVLGQGPQFIFQYYEKEERGRGNFPDRFSARQFPNYSSELNVNALLLGDSALYLCASSLVAGEAFFGQGTRLTVV.

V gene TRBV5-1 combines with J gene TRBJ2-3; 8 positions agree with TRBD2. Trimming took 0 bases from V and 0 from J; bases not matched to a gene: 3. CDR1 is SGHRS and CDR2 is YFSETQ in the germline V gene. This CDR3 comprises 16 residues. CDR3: CASSLVRGGSTDTQYF. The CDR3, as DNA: TGCGCCAGCAGCTTGGTTCGGGGGGGGAGCACAGATACGCAGTATTTT.

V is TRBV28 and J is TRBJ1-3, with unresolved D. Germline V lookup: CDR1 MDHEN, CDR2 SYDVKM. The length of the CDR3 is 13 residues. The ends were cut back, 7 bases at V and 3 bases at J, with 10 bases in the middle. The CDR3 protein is CASTPSHGNTIYF. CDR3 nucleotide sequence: TGTGCCAGCACACCTTCGCATGGAAACACCATATATTTT.

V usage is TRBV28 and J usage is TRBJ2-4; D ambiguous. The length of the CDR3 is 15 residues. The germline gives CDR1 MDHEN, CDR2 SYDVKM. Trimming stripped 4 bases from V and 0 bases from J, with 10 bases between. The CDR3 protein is CASSYANLAKNIQYF. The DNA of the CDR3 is TGTGCCAGCAGTTATGCGAACTTAGCCAAAAACATTCAGTACTTC. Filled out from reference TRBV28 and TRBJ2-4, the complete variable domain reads DVKVTQSSRYLVKRTGEKVFLECVQDMDHENMFWYRQDPGLGLRLIYFSYDVKMKEKGDIPEGYSVSREKKERFSLILESASTNQTSMYLCASSYANLAKNIQYFGAGTRLSVL.

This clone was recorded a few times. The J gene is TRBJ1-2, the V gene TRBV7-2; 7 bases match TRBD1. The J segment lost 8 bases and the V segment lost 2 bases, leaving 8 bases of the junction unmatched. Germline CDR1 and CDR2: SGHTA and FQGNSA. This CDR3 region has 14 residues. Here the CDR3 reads CASSLIVQGGGYTF. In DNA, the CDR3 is TGTGCCAGCAGCTTAATAGTCCAAGGGGGCGGCTACACCTTC.

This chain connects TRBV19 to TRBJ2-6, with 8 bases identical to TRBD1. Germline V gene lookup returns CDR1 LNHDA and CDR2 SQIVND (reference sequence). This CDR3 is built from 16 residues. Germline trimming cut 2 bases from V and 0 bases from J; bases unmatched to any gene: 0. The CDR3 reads CASSITGGSGANVLTF. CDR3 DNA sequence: TGTGCCAGTAGTATAACAGGGGGCTCTGGGGCCAACGTCCTGACTTTC.

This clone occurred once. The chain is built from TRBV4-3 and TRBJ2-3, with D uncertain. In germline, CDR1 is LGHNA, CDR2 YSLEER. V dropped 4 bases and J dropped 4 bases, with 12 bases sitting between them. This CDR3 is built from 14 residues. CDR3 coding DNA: TGCGCCAGCAGCCGTCTTGATAGCTCAGATACGCAGTATTTT. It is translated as CASSRLDSSDTQYF.

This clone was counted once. DNA of the CDR3: TGTGCCAGCTCACCTCAGGTTTCCTACGAGCAGTACTTC. This encodes CASSPQVSYEQYF. The chain combines TRBV18 with TRBJ2-5, with D uncertain. The end of the DNA aligns better with TRBJ2-7, so the J call may be wrong. The CDR3 is made up of 13 amino acids. CDR1 KGHSH and CDR2 LQKENI come from the germline V gene.

This CDR3 reads CASSPGAGDSPLHF. In nucleotides, the CDR3 is TGTGCCAGCAGCCCCGGGGCAGGCGATTCACCCCTCCACTTT. This rearrangement joins TRBV27 to TRBJ1-6; possible D gene TRBD1, 5 bases. The CDR3 covers 14 residues. Trimming took off 6 bases at V and 8 bases at J, with 14 bases between the two ends. Germline CDR1 MNHEY, CDR2 SMNVEV (reference sequence).

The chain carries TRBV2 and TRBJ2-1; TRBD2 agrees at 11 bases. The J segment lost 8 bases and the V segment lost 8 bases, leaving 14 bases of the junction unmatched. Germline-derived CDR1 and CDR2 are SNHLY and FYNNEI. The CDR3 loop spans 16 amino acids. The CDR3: CASPPSGGLTLDEQFF. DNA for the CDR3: TGTGCCAGCCCCCCTAGCGGGGGGCTAACTTTGGATGAGCAGTTCTTC. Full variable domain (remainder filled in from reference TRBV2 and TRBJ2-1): EPEVTQTPSHQVTQMGQEVILRCVPISNHLYFYWYRQILGQKVEFLVSFYNNEISEKSEIFDDQFSVERPDGSNFTLKIRSTKLEDSAMYFCASPPSGGLTLDEQFFGPGTRLTVL.

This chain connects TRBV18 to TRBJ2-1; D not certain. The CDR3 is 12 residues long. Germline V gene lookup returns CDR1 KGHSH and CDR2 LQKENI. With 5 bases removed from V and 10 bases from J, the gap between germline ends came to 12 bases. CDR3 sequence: CASSDSQYEQFF. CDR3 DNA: TGTGCCAGCTCAGATTCCCAATACGAGCAGTTCTTC.

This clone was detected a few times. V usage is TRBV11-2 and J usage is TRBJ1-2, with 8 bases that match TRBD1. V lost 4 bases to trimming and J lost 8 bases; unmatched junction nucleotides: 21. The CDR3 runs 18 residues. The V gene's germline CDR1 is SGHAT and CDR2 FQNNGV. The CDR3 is CASSSLRRTGNLPSGYTF. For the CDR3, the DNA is TGTGCCAGCAGCTCCCTGCGACGGACAGGGAACCTGCCCTCGGGCTACACCTTC.

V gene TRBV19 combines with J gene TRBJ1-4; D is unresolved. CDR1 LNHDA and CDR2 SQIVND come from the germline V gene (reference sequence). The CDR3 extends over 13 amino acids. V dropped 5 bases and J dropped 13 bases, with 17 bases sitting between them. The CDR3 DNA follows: TGTGCCAGTAGTCGAGGAAGACCGCCGCGACTGTTTTTT. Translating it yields CASSRGRPPRLFF. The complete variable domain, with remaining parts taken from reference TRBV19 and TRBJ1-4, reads DGGITQSPKYLFRKEGQNVTLSCEQNLNHDAMYWYRQDPGQGLRLIYYSQIVNDFQKGDIAEGYSVSREKKESFPLTVTSAQKNPTAFYLCASSRGRPPRLFFGSGTQLSVL.

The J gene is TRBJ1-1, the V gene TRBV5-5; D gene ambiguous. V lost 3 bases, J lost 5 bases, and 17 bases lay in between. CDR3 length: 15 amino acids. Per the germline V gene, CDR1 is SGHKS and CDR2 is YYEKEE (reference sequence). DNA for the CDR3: TGTGCCAGCAGCTCGCCTGGGGTGGGATGGACTGAAGCTTTCTTT. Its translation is CASSSPGVGWTEAFF.

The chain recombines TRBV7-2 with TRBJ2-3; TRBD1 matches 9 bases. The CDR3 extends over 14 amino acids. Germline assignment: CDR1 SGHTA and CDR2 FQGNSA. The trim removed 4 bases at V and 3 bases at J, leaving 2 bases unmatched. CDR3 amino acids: CASSWGQGTDTQYF. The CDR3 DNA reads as TGTGCCAGCAGCTGGGGACAGGGAACAGATACGCAGTATTTT.

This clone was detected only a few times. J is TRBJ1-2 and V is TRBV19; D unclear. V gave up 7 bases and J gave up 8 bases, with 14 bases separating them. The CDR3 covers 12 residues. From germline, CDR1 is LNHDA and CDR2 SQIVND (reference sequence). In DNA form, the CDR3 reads TGTGCCAGTACCCAAAGTGGGTGGGGCTACACCTTC. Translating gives CASTQSGWGYTF.

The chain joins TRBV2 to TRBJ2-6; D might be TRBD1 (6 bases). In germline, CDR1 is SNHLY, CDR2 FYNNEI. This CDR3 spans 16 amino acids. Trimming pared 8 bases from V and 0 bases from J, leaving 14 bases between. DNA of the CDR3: TGTGCCAGCTTCCCAGGGGTGGCCTCTGGGGCCAACGTCCTGACTTTC. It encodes CASFPGVASGANVLTF.

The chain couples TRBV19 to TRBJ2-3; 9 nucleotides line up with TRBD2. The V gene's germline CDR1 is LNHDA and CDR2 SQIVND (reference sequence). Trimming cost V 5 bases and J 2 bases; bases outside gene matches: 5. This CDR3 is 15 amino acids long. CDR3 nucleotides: TGTGCCAGTAGTCTGAGCGGGGGGTTCACAGATACGCAGTATTTT. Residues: CASSLSGGFTDTQYF.

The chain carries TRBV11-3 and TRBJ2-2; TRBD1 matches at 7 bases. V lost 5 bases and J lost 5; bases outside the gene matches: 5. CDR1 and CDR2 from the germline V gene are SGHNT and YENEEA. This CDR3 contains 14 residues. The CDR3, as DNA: TGTGCCAGCAGCCCACGGACAGGTACCGGGGAGCTGTTTTTT. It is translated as CASSPRTGTGELFF.

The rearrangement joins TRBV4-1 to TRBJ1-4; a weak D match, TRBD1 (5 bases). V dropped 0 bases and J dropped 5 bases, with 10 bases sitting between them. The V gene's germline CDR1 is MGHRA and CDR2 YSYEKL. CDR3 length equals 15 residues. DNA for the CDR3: TGCGCCAGCAGCCAAGATGACAGAGTAAATGAAAAACTGTTTTTT. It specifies CASSQDDRVNEKLFF.

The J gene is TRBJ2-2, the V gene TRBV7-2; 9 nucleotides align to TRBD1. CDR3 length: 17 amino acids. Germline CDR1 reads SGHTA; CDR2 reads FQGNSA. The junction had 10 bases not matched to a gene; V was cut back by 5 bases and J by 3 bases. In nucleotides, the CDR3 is TGTGCCAGCAGCCCGATAAGTGGGACAGGGTACACCGGGGAGCTGTTTTTT. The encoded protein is CASSPISGTGYTGELFF.